Below are 10 T cell receptor beta chains sequenced from a single sample in a study of blood T cells in healthy people across ages. A second PCR, run for roughly 7 to 12 cycles, used a sample-barcoded 5' primer plus a J-beta primer mix. Each CDR3 protein gets one entry after TCRdb re-called the 5' RACE reads with MiXCR. This table holds about 670,000 distinct CDR3 sequences, 40% to 50% found once. Sequencing was carried out using blood. These receptors were obtained from an older man in good health.

The chain joins TRBV12-3 or TRBV12-4 to TRBJ2-1, with a possible D match to TRBD1 (5 bases). The CDR3 runs 13 residues. V lost 7 bases and J 4 bases, leaving 11 bases between the germline ends. The DNA for the CDR3 is TGTGCCAGCAACCAGGGTTTGTACAATGAGCAGTTCTTC. Translating gives CASNQGLYNEQFF.

This clonotype occurred a few times. The chain is built from TRBV3-1 and TRBJ2-4; TRBD1 matches 7 bases. The tail of the sequence fits TRBJ2-5 better, so the J call may be wrong. Germline V lookup: CDR1 LGHDT, CDR2 YNNKEL (reference sequence). The CDR3 totals 14 residues. For the CDR3, the DNA is TGTGCCAGCAGCCGGCGACAGGGACGAGAGACCCAGTACTTC. Encoded protein: CASSRRQGRETQYF.

This clonotype was seen more than once but under ten times. The chain links TRBV7-2 to TRBJ2-3; TRBD2 matches 11 bases. Germline V CDR1 and CDR2: SGHTA, FQGNSA. V lost 1 base, J lost 0 bases, and 6 bases stayed unmatched. CDR3 length equals 18 residues. CDR3 DNA sequence: TGTGCCAGCAGCTTAGACCGACTAGCGGGGATAAGCACAGATACGCAGTATTTT. Protein product: CASSLDRLAGISTDTQYF.

This clonotype occurred a few times. The chain is built from TRBV27 and TRBJ2-1, with 9 bases that match TRBD2. CDR1 is MNHEY and CDR2 is SMNVEV in the germline V gene (reference sequence). This CDR3 contains 16 residues. V gave up 5 bases and J gave up 4 bases; unmatched junction bases: 9. CDR3 protein: CASSPSSGRYYNEQFF. In DNA, the CDR3 is TGTGCCAGCAGTCCATCGAGCGGGAGGTATTACAATGAGCAGTTCTTC.

There are a few counts of this clonotype. This chain uses TRBV9 with TRBJ2-4; weak D call: TRBD2 (5 bases). Germline V gene data show CDR1 as SGDLS and CDR2 as YYNGEE. The CDR3 has 15 amino acids. Between the trimmed V and J ends, which lost 2 bases and 2 bases, there was a span of 11 bases. The CDR3 nucleotides read TGTGCCAGCAGCGTGGACCCCGGGACCAAAAACATTCAGTACTTC. Translating it yields CASSVDPGTKNIQYF.

At least ten counts were recorded for this clonotype. This sequence joins TRBV12-3 or TRBV12-4 and TRBJ2-5, with D perhaps matching TRBD1 or TRBD2 (5 bases each). The CDR3 runs 16 residues. The germline V and J ends were trimmed by 2 bases and 2 bases, with 15 bases remaining between them. The chain's CDR3 is CASSLWGSRLQETQYF. The CDR3 DNA reads TGTGCCAGCAGTTTATGGGGCAGTAGACTACAAGAGACCCAGTACTTC.

This sequence joins TRBV29-1 and TRBJ2-1, with D perhaps matching TRBD1 (5 bases). V lost 3 bases and J 3 bases, leaving 12 bases between the germline ends. CDR3 size: 14 residues. CDR1 is SQVTM, CDR2 ANQGSEA, per germline. CDR3 amino acids: CSVDDRKNYNEQFF. For the CDR3, the DNA is TGCAGCGTTGACGACAGAAAAAACTACAATGAGCAGTTCTTC.

This clonotype was observed a handful of times. The chain carries TRBV6-2 or TRBV6-3 and TRBJ1-2; D is undetermined. Germline-derived CDR1 and CDR2 are MNHEY and SVGEGT. Trimming took 1 base from V and 5 from J, leaving 14 bases between them. The CDR3 is 15 residues long. CDR3: CASSYYVDTVYGYTF. The CDR3 coding sequence is TGTGCCAGCAGTTACTACGTGGATACGGTATATGGCTACACCTTC.

The chain is built from TRBV4-3 and TRBJ1-2, with D possibly TRBD1 on 5 matching bases. The germline V and J ends were trimmed by 0 bases and 1 base, with 15 bases remaining between them. This CDR3 comprises 17 residues. Germline V CDR1 and CDR2: LGHNA, YSLEER. The CDR3 sequence is CASSQDNWGGVNYGYTF. CDR3 nucleotides: TGCGCCAGCAGCCAAGATAATTGGGGGGGAGTTAACTATGGCTACACCTTC.

This sequence joins TRBV12-3 or TRBV12-4 and TRBJ2-7; possibly TRBD1 for D (6 bases). The J call may be in error: the DNA end matches TRBJ2-5 better. This CDR3 contains 13 residues. For the CDR3, the DNA is TGTGCCAGCAGCCACGGACAGTGGGAGACCCAGTACTTC. It yields the protein CASSHGQWETQYF.